This entry lists 25 T cell receptor beta chains sequenced from one sample in a study of T cell repertoires in cytomegalovirus infection. Which antigens these TCRs recognize remains unknown. TCRdb redid the calling of the reads with MiXCR, one entry per CDR3 protein. The repertoire has about 63,000 distinct CDR3 sequences, around 20% of them found once; the top ten carry 60% to 75%. Sequenced material: CD8+ T cells from cultured PBMCs, taken from culture after CMV antigen stimulation. These TCRs come from a human donor in good health (CMV status not recorded). Some clones in this sample may be carry-over from other donors' samples.

This rearrangement joins TRBV4-1 to TRBJ1-2, with D tentatively TRBD1 (5 bases). Trimming took off 3 bases at V and 3 bases at J, with 8 bases between the two ends. Looked up from germline, CDR1 is MGHRA and CDR2 is YSYEKL. The CDR3 spans 13 residues. This CDR3 reads CASSHGGDYGYTF. The CDR3 nucleotides read TGCGCCAGCAGCCACGGGGGGGACTATGGCTACACCTTC.

This clonotype has at least ten counts. V usage is TRBV14 and J usage is TRBJ1-1; no definite D call. Trimming shortened V by 4 bases and J by 4 bases, and 7 bases separated the two germline ends. Germline V gives CDR1 SGHDN, CDR2 FVKESK. This CDR3 has 12 amino acids. CDR3 bases: TGTGCCAGCAGCCGACGGGGCACTGAAGCTTTCTTT. As protein: CASSRRGTEAFF.

The rearrangement uses TRBV7-2 and TRBJ1-1; D possibly corresponds to TRBD1 (5 bases). V lost 5 bases and J lost 0, with 22 bases in between. The germline V gene encodes CDR1 SGHTA and CDR2 FQGNSA. The CDR3 runs 18 residues. The CDR3 loop is CASSPLVRGTGMNTEAFF. CDR3 coding DNA: TGTGCCAGCAGCCCTCTTGTTAGAGGGACGGGTATGAACACTGAAGCTTTCTTT.

This clonotype was picked up a small number of times. The chain links TRBV6-2 or TRBV6-3 to TRBJ2-2; unclear D gene. Germline V gene sequence: CDR1 MNHEY, CDR2 SVGEGT. CDR3 length equals 13 residues. The V and J ends lost 3 bases and 3 bases respectively, with 5 bases between them. CDR3 sequence reads: CASSYTYTGELFF. In nucleotides, the CDR3 is TGTGCCAGCAGTTATACGTACACCGGGGAGCTGTTTTTT.

This chain links TRBV7-8 with TRBJ1-4; D gene ambiguous. CDR3 length: 15 amino acids. The germline V gene has CDR1 SGHVS and CDR2 FQNEAQ. Trimming pared 1 base from V and 7 bases from J, leaving 13 bases between. The CDR3 sequence is CASSLEAGWGEKLFF. CDR3 DNA sequence: TGTGCCAGCAGCTTAGAGGCAGGCTGGGGTGAAAAACTGTTTTTT.

A few counts support this clonotype. This rearrangement joins TRBV12-3 or TRBV12-4 to TRBJ1-1, with D hard to call. V dropped 3 bases and J dropped 1 base, with 6 bases sitting between them. There are 13 residues in the CDR3. CDR3 bases: TGTGCCAGCAGTTTGGGGTCGAACACTGAAGCTTTCTTT. This encodes CASSLGSNTEAFF.

The CDR3 loop is CASSKLDGFSYNEQFF. CDR3 DNA: TGTGCCAGCAGTAAGTTGGACGGGTTCTCCTACAATGAGCAGTTCTTC. The chain combines TRBV6-5 with TRBJ2-1; D uncertain. The CDR3 has 16 amino acids. Germline-derived CDR1 and CDR2 are MNHEY and SVGAGI. V lost 5 bases and J lost 0, with 14 bases in between.

This chain connects TRBV11-3 to TRBJ1-5; D is unresolved. V lost 1 base, J lost 0 bases, and 10 bases lay in between. The CDR3 has 16 residues. In germline, CDR1 is SGHNT, CDR2 YENEEA. CDR3 in DNA: TGTGCCAGCAGCTTAGGGACCCACGATAGCAATCAGCCCCAGCATTTT. It specifies CASSLGTHDSNQPQHF. Drawing the rest from reference TRBV11-3 and TRBJ1-5, the complete variable domain is EAGVVQSPRYKIIEKKQPVAFWCNPISGHNTLYWYLQNLGQGPELLIRYENEEAVDDSQLPKDRFSAERLKGVDSTLKIQPAELGDSAVYLCASSLGTHDSNQPQHFGDGTRLSIL.

This rearrangement joins TRBV15 to TRBJ2-3, with 7 nucleotides matching TRBD1. The V gene's germline CDR1 is LNHNV and CDR2 YYDKDF (reference sequence). V shed 0 bases and J 2 bases; nucleotides not matched to a gene: 8. This CDR3 is built from 17 residues. The CDR3 region is CATSRDRTGAITDTQYF. DNA of the CDR3: TGTGCCACCAGCAGAGATCGCACAGGGGCGATCACAGATACGCAGTATTTT. Together with reference TRBV15 and TRBJ2-3, the CDR3 gives the full variable domain: DAMVIQNPRYQVTQFGKPVTLSCSQTLNHNVMYWYQQKSSQAPKLLFHYYDKDFNNEADTPDNFQSRRPNTSFCFLDIRSPGLGDTAMYLCATSRDRTGAITDTQYFGPGTRLTVL.

The J gene is TRBJ2-7, the V gene TRBV4-1; 7 bases agree with TRBD2. CDR3 length: 15 amino acids. CDR1 is MGHRA, CDR2 YSYEKL, per germline. V lost 1 base and J lost 3; bases outside the gene matches: 6. The CDR3, as DNA: TGCGCCAGCAGCCAAGTTGCAGGGAGGGGCTACGAGCAGTACTTC. It yields the protein CASSQVAGRGYEQYF.

This clonotype turned up a few times. The rearrangement links TRBV6-6 to TRBJ1-6; D gene unclear. This CDR3 region has 14 residues. The V and J ends lost 4 bases and 8 bases respectively, with 12 bases between them. The germline CDR1 and CDR2 sequences are MNHNY and SVGAGI (reference sequence). The CDR3 DNA is TGTGCCAGCAGTTTCGGACCCCTATATTCACCCCTCCACTTT. It codes for CASSFGPLYSPLHF.

This chain joins TRBV7-9 and TRBJ1-2, with D maybe TRBD1 (5 bases). Germline V gene sequence: CDR1 SEHNR, CDR2 FQNEAQ (reference sequence). Trimming removed 1 base from V and 6 bases from J, with 15 bases in between. The CDR3 has 15 residues. The CDR3 nucleotides are TGTGCCAGCAGCTTAGATAGCAGTAGGGACCATGGCTACACCTTC. Protein: CASSLDSSRDHGYTF. Full variable domain (remainder filled in from reference TRBV7-9 and TRBJ1-2): DTGVSQNPRHKITKRGQNVTFRCDPISEHNRLYWYRQTLGQGPEFLTYFQNEAQLEKSRLLSDRFSAERPKGSFSTLEIQRTEQGDSAMYLCASSLDSSRDHGYTFGSGTRLTVV.

In this sample, this clonotype turned up a few times. This chain uses TRBV19 with TRBJ2-2, with 11 bases matching TRBD2. V was clipped by 5 bases and J by 2 bases; unmatched bases: 10. Germline CDR1 reads LNHDA; CDR2 reads SQIVND (reference sequence). The CDR3 is made up of 18 amino acids. The chain's CDR3 is CASSSYLTSGTNTGELFF. The DNA of the CDR3 is TGTGCCAGTAGTTCCTATCTGACTAGCGGGACAAACACCGGGGAGCTGTTTTTT.

The chain carries TRBV4-3 and TRBJ2-3; 9 nucleotides align to TRBD2. Trimming cost V 4 bases and J 0 bases; bases outside gene matches: 8. The CDR3 runs 17 residues. CDR1 and CDR2 from the germline V gene are LGHNA and YSLEER. The CDR3 DNA reads as TGCGCCAGCAGCCCGGCGGGAGGGTTATCTAGCACAGATACGCAGTATTTT. Translation gives CASSPAGGLSSTDTQYF.

The CDR3 sequence: CASSPSGGLVGELFF. CDR3 nucleotide sequence: TGTGCCAGCAGTCCATCGGGGGGGCTGGTCGGGGAGCTGTTTTTT. The chain is built from TRBV12-3 or TRBV12-4 and TRBJ2-2, with 8 bases matching TRBD2. The CDR3 runs 15 residues. J lost 7 bases, V lost 5 bases, and 9 bases had no gene match.

V usage is TRBV7-8 and J usage is TRBJ1-4, with TRBD1 matching over 7 bases. The ends lost 2 bases at V and 5 bases at J; junction bases unmatched: 5. Germline V gene sequence: CDR1 SGHVS, CDR2 FQNEAQ. The CDR3 length is 15 residues. Here the CDR3 reads CASSLFRQGNEKLFF. DNA for the CDR3: TGTGCCAGCAGCTTATTTAGACAGGGAAATGAAAAACTGTTTTTT.

This clonotype was seen a handful of times. The chain couples TRBV12-3 or TRBV12-4 to TRBJ1-2; D not certain. The CDR3 has 14 amino acids. Trimming stripped 5 bases from V and 8 bases from J, with 18 bases between. CDR3 DNA sequence: TGTGCCAGCAGTCCCGGTGGGTCCCCCGGAGGCTACACCTTC. It codes for CASSPGGSPGGYTF.

This chain connects TRBV5-5 to TRBJ1-2; D gene uncertain. There are 15 residues in the CDR3. Germline lookup yields CDR1 SGHKS and CDR2 YYEKEE (reference sequence). V was pared by 0 bases and J by 3 bases, with 12 bases between. The CDR3: CASSLVATNHYGYTF. The DNA for the CDR3 is TGTGCCAGCAGCTTGGTGGCGACTAACCACTATGGCTACACCTTC.

The rearrangement uses TRBV7-2 and TRBJ2-1, with D uncertain. Germline lookup yields CDR1 SGHTA and CDR2 FQGNSA. There are 14 residues in the CDR3. V was cut by 3 bases and J by 5 bases, with 11 bases left in between. CDR3 amino acids: CASSLTLSNNEQFF. The CDR3 DNA reads TGTGCCAGCAGCTTGACCCTTTCCAACAATGAGCAGTTCTTC.

This clonotype was seen only a few times. The CDR3 loop reads CASSIQGNEQFF. DNA of the CDR3: TGTGCCAGTAGTATTCAGGGGAATGAGCAGTTCTTC. This chain joins TRBV19 and TRBJ2-1, with D maybe TRBD1 (6 bases). Germline V lookup: CDR1 LNHDA, CDR2 SQIVND (reference sequence). V gave up 3 bases and J gave up 7 bases, with 7 bases separating them. This CDR3 region has 12 residues.

J is TRBJ2-7 and V is TRBV4-1; D may be TRBD2 (5 bases). The CDR3 runs 15 residues. Trimming removed 0 bases from V and 2 bases from J, with 11 bases in between. Per germline, CDR1 MGHRA and CDR2 YSYEKL. The CDR3 nucleotides are TGCGCCAGCAGCCAAGAAAACGGAGGAACCTACGAGCAGTACTTC. Protein sequence: CASSQENGGTYEQYF.

The chain uses TRBV12-3 or TRBV12-4 and TRBJ1-1, with a possible D match to TRBD1 (5 bases). Trimming took off 2 bases at V and 0 bases at J, with 7 bases between the two ends. This CDR3 spans 14 amino acids. The DNA of the CDR3 is TGTGCCAGCAGTTTACAGGGCGTGAACACTGAAGCTTTCTTT. Encoded protein: CASSLQGVNTEAFF.

V gene TRBV7-6 combines with J gene TRBJ2-1; D gene unclear. Trimming removed 6 bases at V and 8 bases at J, with 14 bases between. This CDR3 is 13 amino acids long. Germline-derived CDR1 and CDR2 are SGHVS and FNYEAQ. CDR3 coding DNA: TGTGCCAGCAGGACCCTCGGACCCGATGAGCAGTTCTTC. Its protein product is CASRTLGPDEQFF.

Only a few counts were recorded for this clonotype. J is TRBJ2-5 and V is TRBV7-2; 12 bases map to TRBD2. The CDR3 has 20 amino acids. V shed 5 bases, J shed 1 base, and the junction held 17 bases outside the gene matches. CDR1 is SGHTA and CDR2 is FQGNSA in the germline V gene. For the CDR3, the DNA is TGTGCCAGCAGCCTAAGAGCAGGACTAGCGGGGAGAATCCCCCAAGAGACCCAGTACTTC. It yields the protein CASSLRAGLAGRIPQETQYF.

At least ten counts were recorded for this clonotype. The chain carries TRBV2 and TRBJ2-1; TRBD1 matches at 10 bases. Trimming removed 7 bases from V and 0 bases from J; junction bases left unmatched: 9. The CDR3 length is 17 residues. Per germline, CDR1 SNHLY and CDR2 FYNNEI. CDR3 in amino acids: CASKGHRTGGSYNEQFF. CDR3 coding DNA: TGTGCCAGCAAGGGACACCGGACAGGGGGCTCCTACAATGAGCAGTTCTTC.